The next 26 T cell receptor beta chains were all read from a single sample in a study of blood T cell repertoires in COVID-19. The table came from immunoSEQ multiplex PCR; TCRdb's copy has only in-frame clones and leaves some out. The data show almost 200,000 clones, about 90% seen once. The sample comprised peripheral blood. The receptors come from an older woman with acute or convalescent COVID-19.

The rearrangement uses TRBV6-2 or TRBV6-3 and TRBJ1-1; 8 bases are a match to TRBD1. The CDR3 length is 14 residues. Per germline, CDR1 MNHEY and CDR2 SVGEGT. V shed 4 bases and J 1 base; nucleotides not matched to a gene: 2. CDR3 amino acids: CASSFQGANTEAFF. The CDR3 nucleotides read TGTGCCAGCAGTTTTCAGGGGGCGAACACTGAAGCTTTCTTT.

The rearrangement uses TRBV7-2 and TRBJ1-2, with D hard to call. Deletions cut 2 bases from V and 7 bases from J, with 17 bases between. This CDR3 is 15 amino acids long. Germline loops: CDR1 SGHTA, CDR2 FQGNSA. CDR3 in DNA: TGTGCCAGCAGCTTAATGTCTGCCTCCGGTAGTGGCTACACCTTC. Translated, it gives CASSLMSASGSGYTF.

V is TRBV2 and J is TRBJ1-2; the match to TRBD1 covers 8 bases. Trimming took 2 bases from V and 6 from J; bases not matched to a gene: 2. Germline CDR1 SNHLY, CDR2 FYNNEI. The length of the CDR3 is 13 residues. CDR3 nucleotide sequence: TGTGCCAGCAGTGAACAGGGGGCGAATGGCTACACCTTC. This codes for CASSEQGANGYTF.

The chain couples TRBV27 to TRBJ2-1; 10 bases agree with TRBD1. The J segment lost 7 bases and the V segment lost 0 bases, leaving 6 bases of the junction unmatched. CDR3 size: 16 residues. Germline V CDR1 and CDR2: MNHEY, SMNVEV (reference sequence). CDR3 sequence: CASSLSRQGAKNEQFF. The CDR3 bases are TGTGCCAGCAGTTTATCCAGACAGGGGGCCAAGAATGAGCAGTTCTTC.

The CDR3 nucleotides read TGTGCCAGCAGCTTAACGGCAGGGGCCAACCAAGAGACCCAGTACTTC. Residues: CASSLTAGANQETQYF. This chain joins TRBV7-3 and TRBJ2-5; a weak D match, TRBD1 (6 bases). The germline gives CDR1 SGHTA, CDR2 FQGTGA. Between the trimmed V and J ends, which lost 0 bases and 0 bases, there was a span of 11 bases. This CDR3 is 16 amino acids long.

This clone came up a few times. The rearrangement joins TRBV10-1 to TRBJ1-6; a weak D match, TRBD1 (6 bases). The CDR3 loop spans 13 amino acids. CDR1 is WNHNN, CDR2 SYGVQD, per germline (reference sequence). Trimming left V 4 bases short and J 7 bases short, with 8 bases between. The CDR3 sequence is CASSAQGNSPLHF. The CDR3 DNA follows: TGCGCCAGCAGTGCCCAGGGGAATTCACCCCTCCACTTT.

The rearrangement joins TRBV14 to TRBJ2-1; D gene uncertain. The CDR3 runs 16 residues. Trimming pared 0 bases from V and 3 bases from J, leaving 12 bases between. Per the germline V gene, CDR1 is SGHDN and CDR2 is FVKESK. The CDR3 DNA is TGTGCCAGCAGCCAAGAGCCCAGCGCTTACTACAATGAGCAGTTCTTC. This codes for CASSQEPSAYYNEQFF.

The V call is TRBV29-1, the J call TRBJ1-1; tentatively, D is TRBD1 (5 bases). The CDR3 extends over 14 amino acids. V lost 6 bases and J lost 1, with 15 bases in between. CDR1 and CDR2 (germline): SQVTM, ANQGSEA. The CDR3 loop reads CSVPLDTPNTEAFF. CDR3 nucleotide sequence: TGCAGCGTCCCGCTGGACACCCCGAACACTGAAGCTTTCTTT.

The CDR3 loop reads CASRDRPYGYTF. CDR3 bases: TGTGCCAGCAGAGACAGGCCCTATGGCTACACCTTC. V is TRBV6-6 and J is TRBJ1-2; D perhaps matches TRBD1 (6 bases). In germline, CDR1 is MNHNY, CDR2 SVGAGI (reference sequence). CDR3 length equals 12 residues. Trimming removed 6 bases from V and 4 bases from J, with 9 bases in between.

Comments on this clone: Other DNA sequences in the sample encode the same CDR3. This rearrangement joins TRBV5-1 to TRBJ1-3; tentative D call: TRBD1 (5 bases). Germline CDR1 reads SGHRS; CDR2 reads YFSETQ. Trimming cost V 0 bases and J 4 bases, with 11 bases left between them. The CDR3 has 15 residues. The CDR3 region is CASSLVGGSGNTIYF. CDR3 nucleotide sequence: TGCGCCAGCAGCTTGGTCGGGGGGTCCGGAAACACCATATATTTT.

The chain is built from TRBV7-6 and TRBJ1-3; the D gene is possibly TRBD1 (5 bases). This CDR3 spans 14 amino acids. Germline V gene data show CDR1 as SGHVS and CDR2 as FNYEAQ. V was shortened by 0 bases and J by 2 bases, with 5 bases between the two germline ends. The CDR3 nucleotides read TGTGCCAGCAGCTTAGCGACAGCTGGAAACACCATATATTTT. It is translated as CASSLATAGNTIYF.

This clone has just one count. The V gene is TRBV10-3, the J gene TRBJ1-1; 12 bases align to TRBD1. Per germline, CDR1 ENHRY and CDR2 SYGVKD. The trim removed 4 bases at V and 5 bases at J, leaving 5 bases unmatched. The CDR3 runs 15 residues. The CDR3 nucleotides are TGTGCCATCAGTGGGGGACAGGGGGCGGGGACTGAAGCTTTCTTT. It yields the protein CAISGGQGAGTEAFF.

The chain has TRBV18 and TRBJ2-1; 9 bases are shared with TRBD1. The J segment lost 2 bases and the V segment lost 3 bases, leaving 2 bases of the junction unmatched. From germline, CDR1 is KGHSH and CDR2 LQKENI. The length of the CDR3 is 15 residues. The CDR3 DNA reads as TGTGCCAGCTCACCGGACAGGGGAACCTACAATGAGCAGTTCTTC. Residues: CASSPDRGTYNEQFF.

This chain links TRBV5-1 with TRBJ2-1; TRBD2 matches at 11 bases. Germline V CDR1 and CDR2: SGHRS, YFSETQ. V shed 6 bases and J 3 bases; nucleotides not matched to a gene: 8. The CDR3 is 16 amino acids. In DNA form, the CDR3 reads TGCGCCAGCACCCGAGAGGGACTAGCGGACTACAATGAGCAGTTCTTC. Protein sequence: CASTREGLADYNEQFF.

The V gene is TRBV5-1, the J gene TRBJ2-2; D gene ambiguous. Germline CDR1 is SGHRS and CDR2 is YFSETQ. V lost 4 bases and J 5 bases, leaving 15 bases between the germline ends. The CDR3 is 15 amino acids. CDR3 in amino acids: CASSPLGSETGELFF. Here the CDR3 DNA reads TGCGCCAGCAGCCCCCTCGGGTCGGAGACCGGGGAGCTGTTTTTT.

Comments on this clone: At one end the junction does not follow the germline gene, possibly because of a read error. The J gene is TRBJ1-5, the V gene TRBV7-8; D call uncertain. The CDR3 contains 14 residues. CDR1 and CDR2 from the germline V gene are SGHVS and FQNEAQ. CDR3 residues: CASRLVAVLGPQHF. The CDR3 region has the DNA TGTGCCAGCAGATTAGTGGCAGTTCTAGGGCCCCAGCATTTT.

The chain has TRBV11-3 and TRBJ1-1, with 8 positions matching TRBD1. J was trimmed by 5 bases and V by 2 bases; bases with no gene match: 4. CDR3 length: 14 residues. Per germline, CDR1 SGHNT and CDR2 YENEEA. The CDR3 region is CASSLLTGGTEAFF. The CDR3 bases are TGTGCCAGCAGCTTATTAACAGGGGGGACTGAAGCTTTCTTT. Combining the CDR3 with reference TRBV11-3 and TRBJ1-1 gives the whole variable domain EAGVVQSPRYKIIEKKQPVAFWCNPISGHNTLYWYLQNLGQGPELLIRYENEEAVDDSQLPKDRFSAERLKGVDSTLKIQPAELGDSAVYLCASSLLTGGTEAFFGQGTRLTVV.

The rearrangement links TRBV20-1 to TRBJ1-2; D perhaps matches TRBD1 (6 bases). Germline V lookup: CDR1 DFQATT, CDR2 SNEGSKA (reference sequence). The CDR3 spans 10 residues. Trimming shortened V by 5 bases and J by 7 bases, and 8 bases separated the two germline ends. The CDR3 coding sequence is TGCAGTGCTCCACAGGGTGGCTACACCTTC. Translating it yields CSAPQGGYTF.

The gene calls are TRBV7-9 and TRBJ2-7; 8 bases map to TRBD2. Germline trimming cut 5 bases from V and 5 bases from J; bases unmatched to any gene: 20. The CDR3 extends over 18 amino acids. Germline assignment: CDR1 SEHNR and CDR2 FQNEAQ (reference sequence). The CDR3 sequence: CASSTPRAGGITINEQYF. In DNA form, the CDR3 reads TGTGCCAGCAGCACCCCCAGGGCGGGGGGCATTACAATCAACGAGCAGTACTTC.

This clone was observed once. The chain carries TRBV19 and TRBJ2-5; 8 nucleotides align to TRBD1. After removal of 10 bases from V and 1 base from J, the junction contained 11 bases not matched to a gene. CDR1 and CDR2 (germline): LNHDA, SQIVND (reference sequence). The CDR3 consists of 15 residues. The CDR3 reads CATKDRGGSQETQYF. The CDR3 DNA follows: TGTGCCACCAAAGACAGGGGAGGTTCCCAAGAGACCCAGTACTTC.

The chain carries TRBV2 and TRBJ1-4, with D unresolved. Germline CDR1 reads SNHLY; CDR2 reads FYNNEI. The V and J ends lost 2 bases and 12 bases respectively, with 10 bases between them. CDR3 size: 12 residues. The CDR3: CASSEYQVELFF. The CDR3 DNA reads as TGTGCCAGCAGTGAATATCAAGTAGAACTGTTTTTT.

The chain has TRBV7-9 and TRBJ2-7, with D tentatively TRBD1 or TRBD2 (6 bases each). The ends were cut back, 5 bases at V and 5 bases at J, with 16 bases in the middle. The CDR3 consists of 14 residues. The germline V gene encodes CDR1 SEHNR and CDR2 FQNEAQ (reference sequence). This CDR3 reads CASSLGGLINEQYF. The CDR3, as DNA: TGTGCCAGCAGCCTAGGGGGACTTATAAACGAGCAGTACTTC.

CDR3 in amino acids: CASSPTGGNGEQYF. CDR3 DNA sequence: TGTGCCAGCTCACCGACAGGGGGCAATGGCGAGCAGTACTTC. The V and J genes are TRBV18 and TRBJ2-7; 10 bases align to TRBD1. Germline V gene data show CDR1 as KGHSH and CDR2 as LQKENI. V lost 3 bases to trimming and J lost 6 bases; unmatched junction nucleotides: 5. The length of the CDR3 is 14 residues.

A remark on this clone: A read error may account for a junction end that differs from germline. The chain employs TRBV3-1 (or the pseudogene TRBV3-2) and TRBJ2-6, with unresolved D. The CDR3 is 15 residues long. Germline values: CDR1 LGHDT, CDR2 YNNKEL (reference sequence). The CDR3 DNA is TGTGCCAGCACGACACATTCCACTGGAGCCAACGTCCTGACTTTC. Its protein is CASTTHSTGANVLTF.

The gene calls are TRBV27 and TRBJ2-1; 7 bases are a match to TRBD2. The CDR3 length is 17 residues. Trimming cost V 5 bases and J 6 bases; bases outside gene matches: 16. Germline CDR1 and CDR2: MNHEY and SMNVEV (reference sequence). The CDR3 loop is CASSPSPSGVGVNEQFF. The CDR3 DNA reads TGTGCCAGCAGTCCCTCCCCTAGCGGAGTTGGAGTCAATGAGCAGTTCTTC.

The gene calls are TRBV2 and TRBJ1-2, with D tentatively TRBD1 (6 bases). This CDR3 is 13 amino acids long. Trimming removed 8 bases at V and 6 bases at J, with 16 bases between. From germline, CDR1 is SNHLY and CDR2 FYNNEI. This chain's CDR3 is CASQNRVINGYTF. The CDR3 DNA reads TGTGCCAGCCAAAACAGGGTTATCAATGGCTACACCTTC.